The clone carrying this TCR beta chain was found a few times. This entry is derived from a study of T cells in Graves' hyperthyroidism and ophthalmopathy. Amplification of TCR beta CDR3 regions was performed using RNA transcripts as template. Carried out on the TCR CDR3, a first-round RT-PCR used the HTBI primer set. Each CDR3 protein is one row after TCRdb ran MiXCR on the multiplex PCR reads. The sample shows approximately 410,000 distinct CDR3 sequences, roughly 13% of them seen only once. The sequenced material came from blood. The TCR originated in a woman under 30 with Graves' hyperthyroidism.

The CDR3 loop is CASSPPSGAYGYTF. The CDR3 nucleotides are TGCGCCAGCAGCCCACCGTCCGGAGCCTATGGCTACACCTTC. The chain is built from TRBV4-1 and TRBJ1-2; no clear D. The CDR3 is made up of 14 amino acids. The V end lost 4 bases, the J end lost 4 bases, and 13 bases lay between the germline ends. Germline-derived CDR1 and CDR2 are MGHRA and YSYEKL.